The clone carrying this T cell receptor (beta chain) was seen only once. Its antigen is as yet unknown. The data are from a study of cytomegalovirus exposure and HLA in healthy donors. The CDR3 is 11 residues long. The V gene's germline CDR1 is SGHVS and CDR2 FQNEAQ. Trimming cost V 8 bases and J 5 bases, with 9 bases left between them. Use of 60 Vbeta and 13 Jbeta primers characterized the PCR. The repertoire was sequenced with immunoSEQ multiplex PCR; TCRdb's copy has only in-frame clones and lacks some. The sample lists approximately 84,000 clones; roughly 73% were seen once. Study-wide results and caveats: A previous analysis found most TCR beta V segments productive roughly 87% or roughly 30% of the time.

This TCR was recovered from a man aged 40-50 years in good health and CMV-seronegative. Material for sequencing was PBMCs. The chain links TRBV7-8 to TRBJ2-5; no clear D. This CDR3 is CASLLSETQYF. In DNA form, the CDR3 reads TGTGCCAGCCTTCTCAGTGAGACCCAGTACTTC.